The 10 T cell receptor beta chains reported below all come from one sample, sequenced in a study of T cells in Graves' hyperthyroidism and ophthalmopathy. From RNA transcripts, TCR beta CDR3 regions were amplified. First-round RT-PCR targeting the TCR CDR3 was performed with the HTBI primer set. TCRdb used MiXCR to reprocess the multiplex PCR reads, holding one entry per CDR3 protein. Seen here are roughly 550,000 distinct CDR3 sequences, more than 15% observed once, and the top ten hold around 32%. What was sequenced was blood. All receptors derive from a woman aged 25-40 years with Graves' ophthalmopathy.

This clonotype was seen only a few times. The rearrangement joins TRBV18 to TRBJ2-6; TRBD1 matches 7 bases. The CDR3 runs to 17 residues. In germline, CDR1 is KGHSH, CDR2 LQKENI. Germline trimming cut 6 bases from V and 3 bases from J; bases unmatched to any gene: 11. CDR3 DNA sequence: TGTGCCAGCTCCCCTGGATCTAGGGGGCTTGGGGCCAACGTCCTGACTTTC. Its translation: CASSPGSRGLGANVLTF.

This clonotype was seen at least ten times. The chain employs TRBV20-1 and TRBJ2-7, with 10 bases fitting TRBD2. J lost 6 bases, V lost 6 bases, and 14 bases had no gene match. This CDR3 contains 15 residues. The germline CDR1 and CDR2 sequences are DFQATT and SNEGSKA (reference sequence). CDR3 in amino acids: CSARTSGRTSGEQYF. The CDR3 DNA is TGCAGTGCCAGGACTAGCGGCCGGACCTCTGGCGAGCAGTACTTC.

The chain uses TRBV5-1 and TRBJ1-6, with D tentatively TRBD1 (6 bases). Trimming removed 3 bases from V and 8 bases from J, with 15 bases in between. CDR3 size: 15 residues. In germline, CDR1 is SGHRS, CDR2 YFSETQ. The CDR3 reads CASSSSTGGDSPLHF. Here the CDR3 DNA reads TGCGCCAGCAGCTCTTCGACAGGAGGGGATTCACCCCTCCACTTT. The whole variable domain, remainder taken from reference TRBV5-1 and TRBJ1-6, is KAGVTQTPRYLIKTRGQQVTLSCSPISGHRSVSWYQQTPGQGLQFLFEYFSETQRNKGNFPGRFSGRQFSNSRSEMNVSTLELGDSALYLCASSSSTGGDSPLHFGNGTRLTVT.

This clonotype was detected ten times or more. The chain has TRBV20-1 and TRBJ1-1, with D perhaps TRBD1 (5 bases). In germline, CDR1 is DFQATT, CDR2 SNEGSKA (reference sequence). V was shortened by 1 base and J by 3 bases, with 12 bases between the two germline ends. The CDR3 covers 14 residues. The CDR3 coding sequence is TGCAGTGCTAGAGGGGGGGTTCGGGACACTGAAGCTTTCTTT. This codes for CSARGGVRDTEAFF.

This clonotype was detected ten times or more. The rearrangement uses TRBV3-1 and TRBJ2-7; 9 bases align to TRBD1. V shed 3 bases, J shed 2 bases, and the junction held 8 bases outside the gene matches. Looked up from germline, CDR1 is LGHDT and CDR2 is YNNKEL (reference sequence). The CDR3 is made up of 16 amino acids. The CDR3 bases are TGTGCCAGCAGCCACAGTCCGGGACAGGGTCCCTACGAGCAGTACTTC. Translation: CASSHSPGQGPYEQYF.

This clonotype was detected ten times or more. The chain has TRBV28 and TRBJ2-1; TRBD2 agrees at 7 bases. Germline V gene sequence: CDR1 MDHEN, CDR2 SYDVKM. V lost 5 bases and J lost 3; bases outside the gene matches: 7. The CDR3 consists of 15 residues. The CDR3 DNA is TGTGCCAGCAGTCAAAGCGGGAACTACTACAATGAGCAGTTCTTC. Its translation is CASSQSGNYYNEQFF.

This clonotype came up many times. The chain links TRBV20-1 to TRBJ2-3; a weak D match, TRBD1 (6 bases). The CDR3 runs 14 residues. Germline V gene lookup returns CDR1 DFQATT and CDR2 SNEGSKA (reference sequence). V was pared by 4 bases and J by 0 bases, with 11 bases between. CDR3 sequence (DNA): TGCAGTGCTATAACAGGGTTGAGCACAGATACGCAGTATTTT. Its protein product is CSAITGLSTDTQYF.

This clonotype has at least ten counts. This chain uses TRBV4-3 with TRBJ2-3; the match to TRBD2 covers 7 bases. Germline trimming cut 1 base from V and 2 bases from J; bases unmatched to any gene: 6. The length of the CDR3 is 16 residues. Germline assignment: CDR1 LGHNA and CDR2 YSLEER. CDR3 sequence (DNA): TGCGCCAGCAGCCAAGGGGACGCGGGAGTCACAGATACGCAGTATTTT. Encoded protein: CASSQGDAGVTDTQYF.

This clonotype was recorded at least ten times. In DNA, the CDR3 is TGTGCCAGCAGCTTAGACGGGAGAGGCGAGACCCAGTACTTC. Encoded protein: CASSLDGRGETQYF. V gene TRBV7-2 combines with J gene TRBJ2-5, with a tentative D call TRBD2 (6 bases). The CDR3 totals 14 residues. V was pared by 1 base and J by 5 bases, with 11 bases between. CDR1 is SGHTA and CDR2 is FQGNSA in the germline V gene.

The gene calls are TRBV12-3 or TRBV12-4 and TRBJ2-2, with D possibly matching TRBD1 (6 bases). This CDR3 is 16 amino acids long. Deletions cut 7 bases from V and 1 base from J, with 16 bases between. DNA of the CDR3: TGTGCCAGCACTGGGATCAGGACAGTGAACACCGGGGAGCTGTTTTTT. This translates into CASTGIRTVNTGELFF.